The 19 T cell receptor beta chains below were found in one sample sequenced in a study of shared clonotypes between healthy human individuals. Using immunoSEQ multiplex PCR, the repertoire was profiled, and TCRdb retains in-frame clones only, with some absent. The sample holds about 2 million clones, about 95% seen once. The naive CD8 population came from CD45RO-negative cells selected for CCR7, without terminally differentiated effector memory CD45RA+ cells. Sequenced input: naive CD8+ T cells sorted from blood. The source of these receptors is a man aged 18 to 30 in good health.

This chain links TRBV30 with TRBJ2-5, with D maybe TRBD2 (6 bases). The CDR3 consists of 14 residues. V lost 2 bases and J 2 bases, leaving 12 bases between the germline ends. From germline, CDR1 is GTSNPN and CDR2 SVGIG (reference sequence). The CDR3 DNA reads TGTGCCTGGAGTCCCCGGGACTGGCAAGAGACCCAGTACTTC. Translating gives CAWSPRDWQETQYF.

The chain employs TRBV28 and TRBJ2-1; no definite D call. The germline V gene has CDR1 MDHEN and CDR2 SYDVKM. CDR3 size: 13 residues. Trimming removed 3 bases at V and 8 bases at J, with 11 bases between. This CDR3 reads CASSFESRDEQFF. CDR3 bases: TGTGCCAGCAGTTTCGAGAGCCGGGATGAGCAGTTCTTC.

V and J are TRBV9 and TRBJ2-3; no firm D call. Trimming took off 0 bases at V and 2 bases at J, with 10 bases between the two ends. The CDR3 has 15 residues. Germline CDR1 is SGDLS and CDR2 is YYNGEE. The CDR3 protein is CASSVANGYTDTQYF. DNA of the CDR3: TGTGCCAGCAGCGTAGCGAATGGTTACACAGATACGCAGTATTTT.

The chain employs TRBV2 and TRBJ2-1; 11 bases are a match to TRBD2. V trimming: 6 bases; J trimming: 7 bases; junction bases outside the gene matches: 11. Per germline, CDR1 SNHLY and CDR2 FYNNEI. This CDR3 contains 16 residues. CDR3 in DNA: TGTGCCAGCAGACACATTAGCGGGGGGGCGCGGAATGAGCAGTTCTTC. As protein: CASRHISGGARNEQFF. Drawing the rest from reference TRBV2 and TRBJ2-1, the complete variable domain is EPEVTQTPSHQVTQMGQEVILRCVPISNHLYFYWYRQILGQKVEFLVSFYNNEISEKSEIFDDQFSVERPDGSNFTLKIRSTKLEDSAMYFCASRHISGGARNEQFFGPGTRLTVL.

The chain joins TRBV9 to TRBJ1-2; perhaps TRBD1 as D (6 bases). The CDR3 consists of 15 residues. V dropped 0 bases and J dropped 4 bases, with 13 bases sitting between them. Germline CDR1 is SGDLS and CDR2 is YYNGEE. As DNA, the CDR3 is TGTGCCAGCAGCGTAGCAACAGGGACCGTCTATGGCTACACCTTC. Its protein is CASSVATGTVYGYTF.

The chain has TRBV7-6 and TRBJ1-2; D unresolved. This CDR3 is 14 amino acids long. Trimming left V 3 bases short and J 4 bases short, with 12 bases between. Germline values: CDR1 SGHVS, CDR2 FNYEAQ. This CDR3 is CASSFGEGFYGYTF. The CDR3 DNA reads TGTGCCAGCAGCTTCGGCGAGGGCTTCTATGGCTACACCTTC. The full variable domain, rest sourced from reference TRBV7-6 and TRBJ1-2, is GAGVSQSPRYKVTKRGQDVALRCDPISGHVSLYWYRQALGQGPEFLTYFNYEAQQDKSGLPNDRFSAERPEGSISTLTIQRTEQRDSAMYRCASSFGEGFYGYTFGSGTRLTVV.

V usage is TRBV7-9 and J usage is TRBJ2-1; D might be TRBD1 (5 bases). The V and J ends lost 3 bases and 5 bases respectively, with 8 bases between them. The CDR3 covers 13 residues. CDR1 is SEHNR, CDR2 FQNEAQ, per germline (reference sequence). The CDR3 reads CASSFQDNNEQFF. The CDR3 bases are TGTGCCAGCAGCTTCCAGGACAACAATGAGCAGTTCTTC.

The chain joins TRBV7-9 to TRBJ2-5, with TRBD1 identical over 7 bases. V lost 5 bases to trimming and J lost 2 bases; unmatched junction nucleotides: 14. Germline V lookup: CDR1 SEHNR, CDR2 FQNEAQ (reference sequence). The CDR3 length is 17 residues. CDR3: CASSPKGTVFIQETQYF. The CDR3 coding sequence is TGTGCCAGCAGCCCTAAAGGGACAGTGTTCATACAAGAGACCCAGTACTTC.

The chain carries TRBV6-1 and TRBJ2-7; 8 bases match TRBD2. Trimming at V came to 1 base and at J to 2 bases, leaving 7 bases not matched to a gene. The CDR3 contains 16 residues. Germline V lookup: CDR1 MNHNS, CDR2 SASEGT. The CDR3 spells CASSEGLVAGPYEQYF. CDR3 DNA sequence: TGTGCCAGCAGTGAAGGCCTGGTAGCGGGACCCTACGAGCAGTACTTC.

Concerning this clone itself: The sample carries other DNA sequences with the same CDR3. The chain carries TRBV11-2 and TRBJ2-7, with D perhaps TRBD1 (6 bases). CDR3 length equals 14 residues. Trimming took off 1 base at V and 4 bases at J, with 11 bases between the two ends. In germline, CDR1 is SGHAT, CDR2 FQNNGV. In nucleotides, the CDR3 is TGTGCCAGCAGCTTAGGGCAGGGGTTGTACGAGCAGTACTTC. It is translated as CASSLGQGLYEQYF.

J is TRBJ1-1 and V is TRBV30, with D maybe TRBD1 (5 bases). V lost 1 base, J lost 7 bases, and 16 bases lay in between. Germline lookup yields CDR1 GTSNPN and CDR2 SVGIG (reference sequence). This CDR3 is built from 14 residues. The CDR3 loop is CAWSDSNGAGEAFF. In DNA form, the CDR3 reads TGTGCCTGGAGTGACTCAAATGGGGCCGGTGAAGCTTTCTTT.

This clone turned up a few times. The chain links TRBV9 to TRBJ2-7, with 7 bases matching TRBD2. This CDR3 is built from 14 residues. Germline CDR1 SGDLS, CDR2 YYNGEE. V shed 7 bases, J shed 0 bases, and the junction held 7 bases outside the gene matches. The CDR3 region is CASSPGGTSYEQYF. CDR3 sequence (DNA): TGTGCCAGCTCCCCGGGGGGAACCTCCTACGAGCAGTACTTC.

This chain joins TRBV10-1 and TRBJ2-7, with D perhaps TRBD1 (5 bases). Trimming removed 6 bases from V and 0 bases from J, with 6 bases in between. This CDR3 comprises 12 residues. Germline lookup yields CDR1 WNHNN and CDR2 SYGVQD (reference sequence). CDR3 coding DNA: TGCGCCAGCAGGGACAACTCCTACGAGCAGTACTTC. This translates into CASRDNSYEQYF.

V gene TRBV5-5 combines with J gene TRBJ1-2; D gene uncertain. The V end lost 0 bases, the J end lost 8 bases, and 17 bases lay between the germline ends. Germline values: CDR1 SGHKS, CDR2 YYEKEE (reference sequence). This CDR3 is 15 amino acids long. CDR3 nucleotide sequence: TGTGCCAGCAGCTTGGCCGGTGGCAGATCGTGGGGCTACACCTTC. It specifies CASSLAGGRSWGYTF.

This chain joins TRBV9 and TRBJ1-2; the D is unclear. V gave up 0 bases and J gave up 4 bases, with 10 bases separating them. Germline V CDR1 and CDR2: SGDLS, YYNGEE. CDR3 length equals 14 residues. CDR3 nucleotides: TGTGCCAGCAGCGTAGGGAGTGGGAGCTATGGCTACACCTTC. It codes for CASSVGSGSYGYTF.

This chain links TRBV4-1 with TRBJ2-7; 9 positions match TRBD1. The V and J ends lost 3 bases and 6 bases, in that order; junction bases with no gene match: 15. The germline V gene has CDR1 MGHRA and CDR2 YSYEKL. This CDR3 has 17 amino acids. CDR3 coding DNA: TGCGCCAGCAGCCATCCCTGGGCGGGACAGGGACCCGGCGAGCAGTACTTC. Amino acid sequence: CASSHPWAGQGPGEQYF.

The chain uses TRBV27 and TRBJ2-1, with TRBD2 matching over 8 bases. Germline V gene lookup returns CDR1 MNHEY and CDR2 SMNVEV (reference sequence). This CDR3 spans 15 amino acids. V dropped 7 bases and J dropped 5; count of bases not matched to a gene: 10. The CDR3 DNA is TGTGCCAGCATGGTAGCCAGCGGGAGTAACAATGAGCAGTTCTTC. Protein product: CASMVASGSNNEQFF.

A word on this clone: Distinct nucleotide sequences in the sample also encode this CDR3. V and J are TRBV7-9 and TRBJ1-2; tentatively, D is TRBD1 (6 bases). CDR1 and CDR2 (germline): SEHNR, FQNEAQ (reference sequence). CDR3 length: 12 amino acids. Trimming stripped 4 bases from V and 5 bases from J, with 8 bases between. The DNA of the CDR3 is TGTGCCAGCAGCTCTGGACAGTATGGCTACACCTTC. Its protein is CASSSGQYGYTF.

The chain couples TRBV9 to TRBJ2-7; D unclear. The CDR3 has 15 amino acids. Per germline, CDR1 SGDLS and CDR2 YYNGEE. V gave up 0 bases and J gave up 2 bases, with 12 bases separating them. The CDR3 region has the DNA TGTGCCAGCAGCGTAGGAGGTTCAGTCACCTACGAGCAGTACTTC. Translating gives CASSVGGSVTYEQYF.